This T cell receptor (beta chain) was captured in a study of control samples from healthy donors and cancer patients. Clones were sequenced by immunoSEQ multiplex PCR, and TCRdb holds only the in-frame ones, with some missing. The repertoire has 100,000 or so clones, roughly 91% of them found once; the top ten carry under 10%. Deletions cut 3 bases from V and 5 bases from J, with 11 bases between. Germline V lookup: CDR1 LGHNA, CDR2 YSLEER. CDR3 length: 13 amino acids. The sequenced material came from blood. The gene calls are TRBV4-3 and TRBJ2-7, with D possibly matching TRBD2 (6 bases). The receptor was derived from a man between 25 and 39 years old in good health. The CDR3 is CASSHLTGDEQYF. The CDR3 DNA is TGCGCCAGCAGCCACCTCACGGGGGACGAGCAGTACTTC.